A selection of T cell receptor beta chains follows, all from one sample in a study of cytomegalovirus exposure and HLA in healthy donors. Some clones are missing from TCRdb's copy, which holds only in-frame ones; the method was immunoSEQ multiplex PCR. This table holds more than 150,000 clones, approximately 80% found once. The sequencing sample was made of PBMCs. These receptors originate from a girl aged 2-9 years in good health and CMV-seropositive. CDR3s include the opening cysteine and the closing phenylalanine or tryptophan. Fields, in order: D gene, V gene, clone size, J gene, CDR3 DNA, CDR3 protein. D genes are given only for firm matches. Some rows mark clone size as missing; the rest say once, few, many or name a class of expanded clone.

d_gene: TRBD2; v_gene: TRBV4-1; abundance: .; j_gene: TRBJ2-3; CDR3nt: TGCGCCAGCAGCCAACCTTTTAGCGGGGGGAGCACAGATACGCAGTATTTT; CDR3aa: CASSQPFSGGSTDTQYF
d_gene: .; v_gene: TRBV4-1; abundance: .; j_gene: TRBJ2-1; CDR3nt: TGCGCCAGCAGCCAGGAAACAGTGATGGGTACAATCGGGCAGTTCTTC; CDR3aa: CASSQETVMGTIGQFF
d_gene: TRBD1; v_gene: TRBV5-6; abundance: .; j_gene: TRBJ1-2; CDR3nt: TGTGCCAGCAGCGGGTCCGGACGGGACAGGGGGGACTACACCTTC; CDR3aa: CASSGSGRDRGDYTF
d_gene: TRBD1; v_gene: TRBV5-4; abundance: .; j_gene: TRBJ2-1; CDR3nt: TGTGCCAGCAGCTTCAGGCAGGGGGCCCACAATGAGCAGTTCTTC; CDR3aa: CASSFRQGAHNEQFF
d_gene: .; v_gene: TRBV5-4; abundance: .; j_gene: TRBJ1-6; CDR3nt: TGTGCCAGCCACCGCGGAGGGGTGGGCTTGGGGTCACCCCTCCACTTT; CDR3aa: CASHRGGVGLGSPLHF
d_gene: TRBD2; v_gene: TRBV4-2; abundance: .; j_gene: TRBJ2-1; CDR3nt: TGTGCCAGCAGCCCAACAGACGGGGGGGCATATGAGCAGTTCTTC; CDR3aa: CASSPTDGGAYEQFF
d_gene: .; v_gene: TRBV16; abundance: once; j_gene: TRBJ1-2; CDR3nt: TGTGCCAGCAGCCCAATTAGGGGCGCGGAAGGCTACACCTTC; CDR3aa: CASSPIRGAEGYTF
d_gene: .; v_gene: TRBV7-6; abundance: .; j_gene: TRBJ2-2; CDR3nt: TGTGCCAGCAGCTCGGCCGCCTCGGGCACCGGGGAGCTGTTTTTT; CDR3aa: CASSSAASGTGELFF
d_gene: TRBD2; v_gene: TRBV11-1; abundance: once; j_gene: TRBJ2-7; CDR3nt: TGTGCCAGCAGCTTACTTGGCGCCAGCGGGGGGGCCCCCTACGAGCAGTACTTC; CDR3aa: CASSLLGASGGAPYEQYF
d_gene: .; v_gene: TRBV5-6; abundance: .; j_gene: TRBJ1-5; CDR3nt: TGTGCCAGCAGCTACTGGGGGGGAGGAGGCAATCAGCCCCAGCATTTT; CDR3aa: CASSYWGGGGNQPQHF
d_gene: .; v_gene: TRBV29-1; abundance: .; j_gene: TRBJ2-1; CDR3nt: TGCAGCGTTGAAAGGGGCAGAAACAATGAGCAGTTCTTC; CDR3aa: CSVERGRNNEQFF
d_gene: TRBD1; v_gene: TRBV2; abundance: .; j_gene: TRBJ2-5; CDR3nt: TGTGCCAGCAGTCCGGACAGGGGGAAACAAGAGACCCAGTACTTC; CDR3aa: CASSPDRGKQETQYF
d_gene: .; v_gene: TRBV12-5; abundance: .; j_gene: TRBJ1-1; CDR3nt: TGTGCTAGTGGTTCGATCAGGGCTGGCACTGAAGCTTTCTTT; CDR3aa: CASGSIRAGTEAFF
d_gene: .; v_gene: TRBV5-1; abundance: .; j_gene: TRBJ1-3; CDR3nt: TGCGCCAGCAGCTGGGGGGGTCTTAAAGACGCCGGAAACACCATATATTTT; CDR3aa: CASSWGGLKDAGNTIYF
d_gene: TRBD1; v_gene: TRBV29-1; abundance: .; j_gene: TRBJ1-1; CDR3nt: TGCAGCGTCTTGGGACAGGGGCCCACTGAAGCTTTCTTT; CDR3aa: CSVLGQGPTEAFF
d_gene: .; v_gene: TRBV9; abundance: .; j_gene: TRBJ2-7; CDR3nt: TGTGCCAGCAGCCCTAGAGGTTACGAGCAGTACTTC; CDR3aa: CASSPRGYEQYF
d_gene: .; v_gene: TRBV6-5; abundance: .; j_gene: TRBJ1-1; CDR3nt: TGTGCCAGCAGCATACAGGGTATCACTGAAGCTTTCTTT; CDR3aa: CASSIQGITEAFF
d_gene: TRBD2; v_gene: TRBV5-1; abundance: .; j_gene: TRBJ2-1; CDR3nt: TGCGCCAGCAGCCTGGGGGATAGCGGGATCGATGAGCAGTTCTTC; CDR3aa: CASSLGDSGIDEQFF
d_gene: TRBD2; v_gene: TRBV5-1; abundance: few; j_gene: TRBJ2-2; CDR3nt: TGCGCCAGCAGCTTGGGCCAGCGGGGGGGCGCGGAGCTGTTTTTT; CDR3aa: CASSLGQRGGAELFF
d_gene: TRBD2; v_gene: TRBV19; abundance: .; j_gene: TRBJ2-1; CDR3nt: TGTGCCAGTAGTGTCGGGGGGTCCTACAATGAGCAGTTCTTC; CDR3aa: CASSVGGSYNEQFF
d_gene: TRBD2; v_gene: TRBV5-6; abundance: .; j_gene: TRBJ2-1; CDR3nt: TGTGCCAGCAGCTTGGCGGTAGCGGGGACCTACAATGAGCAGTTCTTC; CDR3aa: CASSLAVAGTYNEQFF
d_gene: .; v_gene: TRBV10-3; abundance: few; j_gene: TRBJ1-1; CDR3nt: TGTGCCATCAGTGCCCTGACAGGTTCCATGAACACTGAAGCTTTCTTT; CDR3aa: CAISALTGSMNTEAFF
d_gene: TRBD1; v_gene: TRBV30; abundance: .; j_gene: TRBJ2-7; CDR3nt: TGTGCCGACCCGACAGGGGAAGTGCACGAGCAGTACTTC; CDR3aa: CADPTGEVHEQYF
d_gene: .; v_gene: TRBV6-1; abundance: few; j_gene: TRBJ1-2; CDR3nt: TGTGCCAGCAGCGACCGGGACTATGGCTACACCTTC; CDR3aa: CASSDRDYGYTF
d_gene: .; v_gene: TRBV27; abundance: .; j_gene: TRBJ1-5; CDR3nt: TGTGCCAGCAGTTTCCAGGGCGGACCCAATCAGCCCCAGCATTTT; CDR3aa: CASSFQGGPNQPQHF
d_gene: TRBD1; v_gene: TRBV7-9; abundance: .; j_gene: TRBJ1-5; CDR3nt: TGTGCCAGCAGTTTCGACTACGGACAGGGAGGTCAGCCCCAGCATTTT; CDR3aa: CASSFDYGQGGQPQHF
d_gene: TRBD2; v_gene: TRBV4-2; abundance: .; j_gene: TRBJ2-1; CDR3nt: TGTGCCAGCAGCCTGGGACTAGCGGAATTTGATGAGCAGTTCTTC; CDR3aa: CASSLGLAEFDEQFF
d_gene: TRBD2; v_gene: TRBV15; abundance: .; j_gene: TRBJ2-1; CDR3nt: TGTGCCACCAGCGCCCGATGGGGGACTAGCGGGAGCTATAGTGAGCAGTTCTTC; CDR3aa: CATSARWGTSGSYSEQFF
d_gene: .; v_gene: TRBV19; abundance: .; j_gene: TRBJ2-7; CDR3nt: TGTGCCAGTAGCAAAAAGGGGGAGCCTACCTACGAGCAGTACTTC; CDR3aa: CASSKKGEPTYEQYF
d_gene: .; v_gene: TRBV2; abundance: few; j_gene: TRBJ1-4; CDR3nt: TGTGCCAGCCGCGCCAGGGTTAGTGAAAAACTGTTTTTT; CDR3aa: CASRARVSEKLFF